This T cell receptor beta chain was profiled in a study of beta chain features in type 1 diabetes. Study-wide results and caveats: Moderate but significant shortening of TCRB CDR3s was recorded in all four CD4+ subsets from Type 1 diabetes patients.

Details on this clone: The antigen remains unidentified.

The CDR3 runs 14 residues. Germline CDR1 is SGHRS and CDR2 is YFSETQ. V lost 3 bases and J lost 0, with 8 bases in between. Isolated RNA was reverse transcribed in full, so expressed TCRB transcripts were sequenced. Clones were sequenced by immunoSEQ multiplex PCR, and TCRdb holds only the in-frame ones, with some missing. The sample records more than 300,000 clones, 8% to 10% being singletons. V gene TRBV5-1 combines with J gene TRBJ2-3; D perhaps matches TRBD2 (6 bases). The source material was central memory CD4+ T cells from blood. This TCR came from a man aged 25-45 years with type 1 diabetes. As DNA, the CDR3 is TGCGCCAGCAGCTCGGGGGATAGCACAGATACGCAGTATTTT. Protein product: CASSSGDSTDTQYF.